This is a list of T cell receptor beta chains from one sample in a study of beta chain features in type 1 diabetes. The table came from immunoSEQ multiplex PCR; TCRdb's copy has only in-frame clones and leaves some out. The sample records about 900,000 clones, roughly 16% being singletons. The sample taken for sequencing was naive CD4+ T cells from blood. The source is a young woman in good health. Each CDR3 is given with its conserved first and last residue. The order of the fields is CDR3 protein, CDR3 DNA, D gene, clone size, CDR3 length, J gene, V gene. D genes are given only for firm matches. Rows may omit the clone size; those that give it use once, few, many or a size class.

CDR3aa: CAITTGPGPYEQYF
CDR3nt: TGTGCCATCACAACCGGACCAGGCCCCTACGAGCAGTACTTC
d_gene: -
abundance: -
len: 14
j_gene: TRBJ2-7
v_gene: TRBV28

CDR3aa: CASGGRRNEQFF
CDR3nt: TGTGCCAGCGGCGGGAGAAGGAATGAGCAGTTCTTC
d_gene: TRBD2
abundance: few
len: 12
j_gene: TRBJ2-1
v_gene: TRBV6-5

CDR3aa: CASSAGNYGYTF
CDR3nt: TGTGCCAGCAGTGCAGGGAACTATGGCTACACCTTC
d_gene: -
abundance: -
len: 12
j_gene: TRBJ1-2
v_gene: TRBV28

CDR3aa: CASSSRNTGELFF
CDR3nt: TGTGCCAGCAGCTCCAGGAACACCGGGGAGCTGTTTTTT
d_gene: -
abundance: few
len: 13
j_gene: TRBJ2-2
v_gene: TRBV5-8

CDR3aa: CASSAYKVDGYTF
CDR3nt: TGTGCCAGCAGCGCCTACAAAGTCGACGGCTACACCTTC
d_gene: -
abundance: -
len: 13
j_gene: TRBJ1-2
v_gene: TRBV28

CDR3aa: CASSIPGSGPDTQYF
CDR3nt: TGTGCCAGCAGCATTCCCGGTAGCGGCCCAGATACGCAGTATTTT
d_gene: -
abundance: once
len: 15
j_gene: TRBJ2-3
v_gene: TRBV11-2

CDR3aa: CASSPGGQMGTEAFF
CDR3nt: TGTGCCAGCAGCCCCGGGGGCCAAATGGGGACTGAAGCTTTCTTT
d_gene: -
abundance: few
len: 15
j_gene: TRBJ1-1
v_gene: TRBV7-3

CDR3aa: CASSLLPTSNEQFF
CDR3nt: TGTGCCAGCAGCTTGCTTCCGACATCAAATGAGCAGTTCTTC
d_gene: -
abundance: few
len: 14
j_gene: TRBJ2-1
v_gene: TRBV5-4

CDR3aa: CASSEDRRNNPQETQYF
CDR3nt: TGTGCCAGCAGTGAAGACAGGCGGAACAACCCACAAGAGACCCAGTACTTC
d_gene: -
abundance: -
len: 17
j_gene: TRBJ2-5
v_gene: TRBV28

CDR3aa: CASSLQGLNTEAFF
CDR3nt: TGTGCCAGCAGTTTACAGGGGCTGAACACTGAAGCTTTCTTT
d_gene: -
abundance: -
len: 14
j_gene: TRBJ1-1
v_gene: TRBV28

CDR3aa: CSARESDTQYF
CDR3nt: TGCAGTGCTAGAGAGTCAGATACGCAGTATTTT
d_gene: -
abundance: -
len: 11
j_gene: TRBJ2-3
v_gene: TRBV20-1

CDR3aa: CASAQGGSSYEQYF
CDR3nt: TGTGCCAGCGCCCAGGGCGGGTCTTCCTACGAGCAGTACTTC
d_gene: -
abundance: few
len: 14
j_gene: TRBJ2-7
v_gene: TRBV7-2

CDR3aa: CASSTNDRGTFRSPFF
CDR3nt: TGTGCCAGCAGCACCAACGACAGGGGGACGTTCCGATCCCCGTTCTTC
d_gene: TRBD1
abundance: few
len: 16
j_gene: TRBJ2-1
v_gene: TRBV7-6

CDR3aa: CASSQNSHRNPDTQYF
CDR3nt: TGTGCCAGCAGCCAAAATTCTCACAGGAATCCAGATACGCAGTATTTT
d_gene: -
abundance: few
len: 16
j_gene: TRBJ2-3
v_gene: TRBV7-3

CDR3aa: CASSQPTPGLRQFF
CDR3nt: TGCGCCAGCAGCCAGCCTACGCCGGGACTACGGCAGTTCTTC
d_gene: TRBD2
abundance: few
len: 14
j_gene: TRBJ2-1
v_gene: TRBV4-1

CDR3aa: CASSATGTSYEQYF
CDR3nt: TGTGCCAGCAGCGCCACAGGTACCTCCTACGAGCAGTACTTC
d_gene: -
abundance: -
len: 14
j_gene: TRBJ2-7
v_gene: TRBV9

CDR3aa: CASELNYGYTF
CDR3nt: TGTGCCAGCGAACTGAACTATGGCTACACCTTC
d_gene: -
abundance: -
len: 11
j_gene: TRBJ1-2
v_gene: TRBV7-9

CDR3aa: CASSQGTRGMNTEAFF
CDR3nt: TGCGCCAGCAGCCAAGGGACCCGAGGGATGAACACTGAAGCTTTCTTT
d_gene: -
abundance: few
len: 16
j_gene: TRBJ1-1
v_gene: TRBV4-1

CDR3aa: CASSRDRAFYGYTF
CDR3nt: TGTGCCAGCAGCCGGGACAGGGCCTTCTATGGCTACACCTTC
d_gene: TRBD1
abundance: -
len: 14
j_gene: TRBJ1-2
v_gene: TRBV7-2

CDR3aa: CASTADYEQYF
CDR3nt: TGTGCCAGCACCGCCGACTACGAGCAGTACTTC
d_gene: -
abundance: few
len: 11
j_gene: TRBJ2-7
v_gene: TRBV2

CDR3aa: CASRRTGGGDTQYF
CDR3nt: TGTGCCAGCCGCAGGACAGGGGGGGGAGATACGCAGTATTTT
d_gene: TRBD1
abundance: -
len: 14
j_gene: TRBJ2-3
v_gene: TRBV6-5

CDR3aa: CASSIRSGARTDTQYF
CDR3nt: TGTGCCAGTAGTATCAGAAGCGGAGCCCGCACAGATACGCAGTATTTT
d_gene: -
abundance: -
len: 16
j_gene: TRBJ2-3
v_gene: TRBV19

CDR3aa: CASSPGGTSGTYEQYF
CDR3nt: TGTGCCAGCAGTCCCGGGGGGACTAGCGGAACCTACGAGCAGTACTTC
d_gene: TRBD2
abundance: -
len: 16
j_gene: TRBJ2-7
v_gene: TRBV5-4

CDR3aa: CASSQGQSYEQYF
CDR3nt: TGTGCCAGCAGTCAGGGACAGTCCTACGAGCAGTACTTC
d_gene: TRBD1
abundance: once
len: 13
j_gene: TRBJ2-7
v_gene: TRBV28

CDR3aa: CASSQGRNTEAFF
CDR3nt: TGCGCCAGCAGCCAGGGCAGAAACACTGAAGCTTTCTTT
d_gene: -
abundance: -
len: 13
j_gene: TRBJ1-1
v_gene: TRBV4-3

CDR3aa: CASSGLAETQETQYF
CDR3nt: TGTGCCAGCAGCGGGCTAGCGGAGACCCAAGAGACCCAGTACTTC
d_gene: TRBD2
abundance: few
len: 15
j_gene: TRBJ2-5
v_gene: TRBV7-2

CDR3aa: CASSQQGRPSTDTQYF
CDR3nt: TGTGCCAGCAGCCAACAAGGTCGCCCTAGCACAGATACGCAGTATTTT
d_gene: -
abundance: -
len: 16
j_gene: TRBJ2-3
v_gene: TRBV4-2

CDR3aa: CASSIQGVVYTF
CDR3nt: TGTGCCAGCAGCATACAGGGAGTAGTCTACACCTTC
d_gene: -
abundance: -
len: 12
j_gene: TRBJ1-2
v_gene: TRBV14

CDR3aa: CASSLVRTGEANTEAFF
CDR3nt: TGCGCCAGCAGCTTGGTTCGGACAGGGGAGGCGAACACTGAAGCTTTCTTT
d_gene: TRBD1
abundance: -
len: 17
j_gene: TRBJ1-1
v_gene: TRBV5-1

CDR3aa: CASSFTSGSSTGELFF
CDR3nt: TGTGCCAGCAGCTTTACTAGCGGGAGTTCCACCGGGGAGCTGTTTTTT
d_gene: TRBD2
abundance: few
len: 16
j_gene: TRBJ2-2
v_gene: TRBV7-2

CDR3aa: CASSPGQFYNEQFF
CDR3nt: TGTGCCAGCAGCCCGGGACAGTTCTACAATGAGCAGTTCTTC
d_gene: TRBD1
abundance: -
len: 14
j_gene: TRBJ2-1
v_gene: TRBV7-9

CDR3aa: CASREQGTLNTEAFF
CDR3nt: TGTGCCAGCAGAGAACAGGGGACCTTGAACACTGAAGCTTTCTTT
d_gene: TRBD1
abundance: -
len: 15
j_gene: TRBJ1-1
v_gene: TRBV7-8

CDR3aa: CASRRTGAGDYYGYTF
CDR3nt: TGTGCCAGCAGACGAACCGGGGCAGGGGATTACTATGGCTACACCTTC
d_gene: -
abundance: few
len: 16
j_gene: TRBJ1-2
v_gene: TRBV28

CDR3aa: CASSQVPGTTKYEQYF
CDR3nt: TGTGCCAGCAGCCAAGTTCCCGGGACGACTAAGTACGAGCAGTACTTC
d_gene: -
abundance: -
len: 16
j_gene: TRBJ2-7
v_gene: TRBV4-2

CDR3aa: CASSSPPGVASGNEQFF
CDR3nt: TGTGCCAGTAGTAGTCCCCCCGGGGTAGCGTCTGGGAATGAGCAGTTCTTC
d_gene: -
abundance: -
len: 17
j_gene: TRBJ2-1
v_gene: TRBV19

CDR3aa: CASRRLAGVPDEQYF
CDR3nt: TGTGCCAGCAGAAGACTAGCGGGAGTTCCCGACGAGCAGTACTTC
d_gene: TRBD2
abundance: -
len: 15
j_gene: TRBJ2-7
v_gene: TRBV2

CDR3aa: CASSLLGVSYNEQFF
CDR3nt: TGTGCCAGCAGCTTACTTGGTGTTAGCTACAATGAGCAGTTCTTC
d_gene: -
abundance: few
len: 15
j_gene: TRBJ2-1
v_gene: TRBV7-3

CDR3aa: CASSSRSGESSYNEQFF
CDR3nt: TGTGCCAGCAGTTCGCGCAGCGGAGAGAGCTCCTACAATGAGCAGTTCTTC
d_gene: -
abundance: -
len: 17
j_gene: TRBJ2-1
v_gene: TRBV7-9

CDR3aa: CASGGGQETQYF
CDR3nt: TGTGCCAGCGGGGGAGGCCAAGAGACCCAGTACTTC
d_gene: -
abundance: -
len: 12
j_gene: TRBJ2-5
v_gene: TRBV28

CDR3aa: CASSLGQNTGELFF
CDR3nt: TGCGCCAGCAGCTTGGGGCAGAACACCGGGGAGCTGTTTTTT
d_gene: -
abundance: few
len: 14
j_gene: TRBJ2-2
v_gene: TRBV5-1

CDR3aa: CAISASGGASYEQYF
CDR3nt: TGTGCCATCAGCGCCTCGGGAGGGGCATCCTACGAGCAGTACTTC
d_gene: TRBD2
abundance: -
len: 15
j_gene: TRBJ2-7
v_gene: TRBV10-3

CDR3aa: CASSVEVGTDTQYF
CDR3nt: TGTGCCAGCAGTGTCGAGGTGGGCACAGATACGCAGTATTTT
d_gene: -
abundance: -
len: 14
j_gene: TRBJ2-3
v_gene: TRBV6-4

CDR3aa: CATNPGGRLEKLFF
CDR3nt: TGTGCCACCAATCCCGGGGGGCGCTTGGAAAAACTGTTTTTT
d_gene: -
abundance: few
len: 14
j_gene: TRBJ1-4
v_gene: TRBV15

CDR3aa: CASKNQGPSAGYTF
CDR3nt: TGTGCCAGCAAGAACCAGGGTCCTAGTGCCGGCTACACCTTC
d_gene: -
abundance: few
len: 14
j_gene: TRBJ1-2
v_gene: TRBV27

CDR3aa: CASSPTPGQSSGANVLTF
CDR3nt: TGTGCCAGCTCACCGACGCCGGGACAGTCCTCTGGGGCCAACGTCCTGACTTTC
d_gene: TRBD1
abundance: -
len: 18
j_gene: TRBJ2-6
v_gene: TRBV18

CDR3aa: CATSKSRLDRELNEQYF
CDR3nt: TGTGCCACCAGCAAATCCCGACTCGACAGGGAGTTGAACGAGCAGTACTTC
d_gene: TRBD1
abundance: -
len: 17
j_gene: TRBJ2-7
v_gene: TRBV15

CDR3aa: CASSKGQGSSGANVLTF
CDR3nt: TGTGCCAGCAGTAAAGGACAGGGGAGCTCTGGGGCCAACGTCCTGACTTTC
d_gene: TRBD1
abundance: few
len: 17
j_gene: TRBJ2-6
v_gene: TRBV25-1

CDR3aa: CASSNQGAGANVLTF
CDR3nt: TGTGCCAGCAGCAATCAGGGTGCTGGGGCCAACGTCCTGACTTTC
d_gene: -
abundance: few
len: 15
j_gene: TRBJ2-6
v_gene: TRBV9

CDR3aa: CASSRIPVGTYEQYF
CDR3nt: TGTGCCAGCAGCAGAATCCCGGTAGGAACCTACGAGCAGTACTTC
d_gene: -
abundance: few
len: 15
j_gene: TRBJ2-7
v_gene: TRBV7-8

CDR3aa: CASSPQGQIGHEQFF
CDR3nt: TGTGCCAGCTCACCTCAGGGCCAGATTGGGCATGAGCAGTTCTTC
d_gene: -
abundance: few
len: 15
j_gene: TRBJ2-1
v_gene: TRBV18

CDR3aa: CASSVEGPDTQYF
CDR3nt: TGTGCCAGCAGCGTAGAGGGCCCAGATACGCAGTATTTT
d_gene: -
abundance: few
len: 13
j_gene: TRBJ2-3
v_gene: TRBV9

CDR3aa: CASSVGEGAYGYTF
CDR3nt: TGTGCCAGCAGCGTAGGAGAAGGGGCCTATGGCTACACCTTC
d_gene: -
abundance: -
len: 14
j_gene: TRBJ1-2
v_gene: TRBV9

CDR3aa: CASSYSKPGLVGEQYF
CDR3nt: TGTGCCAGCAGTTACTCGAAGCCTGGACTAGTCGGCGAGCAGTACTTC
d_gene: TRBD2
abundance: -
len: 16
j_gene: TRBJ2-7
v_gene: TRBV6-5

CDR3aa: CASSPGSFPREAAQYF
CDR3nt: TGTGCCAGCTCACCAGGAAGCTTTCCAAGAGAAGCGGCCCAGTACTTC
d_gene: -
abundance: few
len: 16
j_gene: TRBJ2-5
v_gene: TRBV18

CDR3aa: CAISEVRQTLTYEQYF
CDR3nt: TGTGCCATCAGTGAGGTTCGACAGACCCTAACCTACGAGCAGTACTTC
d_gene: -
abundance: few
len: 16
j_gene: TRBJ2-7
v_gene: TRBV10-3

CDR3aa: CASRGTRGQETQYF
CDR3nt: TGTGCCAGCCGCGGGACTAGAGGGCAAGAGACCCAGTACTTC
d_gene: TRBD2
abundance: few
len: 14
j_gene: TRBJ2-5
v_gene: TRBV28